Listed below are T cell receptor beta chains from one sample, sequenced in a study of blood T cells in healthy people across ages. TCRdb itself ran the 5' RACE reads through MiXCR, one entry per CDR3 protein. The sample lists around 990,000 distinct CDR3 sequences, approximately 26% occurring once. This sample also belongs to another study, concerning T cells of mothers and their children.

Sequencing input: blood. These receptors came from a girl aged 2 to 9 in good health. Each CDR3 is given with its conserved first and last residue. Each record gives: clone size, V gene, D gene, J gene, CDR3 protein, CDR3 DNA. D genes are given only for firm matches. Not all rows give a size; the values are once, few, many and, for expanded clones, a class.

>few|TRBV27|.|TRBJ2-1
CASSSLGSSYNEQFF
TGTGCCAGCAGTTCCCTGGGGAGCTCCTACAATGAGCAGTTCTTC
>.|TRBV7-9|TRBD1|TRBJ1-2
CASSSPGGNDYGYTF
TGTGCCAGCAGCTCGCCAGGGGGGAACGACTATGGCTACACCTTC
>few|TRBV12-3/TRBV12-4|.|TRBJ2-4
CASSTPAYLLGKNIQYF
TGTGCCAGCAGTACCCCAGCCTACCTTCTAGGCAAAAACATTCAGTACTTC
>.|TRBV27|.|TRBJ2-1
CASSLSNLASDEQFF
TGTGCCAGCAGTTTATCGAACCTAGCTTCGGATGAGCAGTTCTTC
>.|TRBV4-1|TRBD2|TRBJ2-7
CASSQDFPGGGYEQYF
TGCGCCAGCAGCCAAGATTTTCCGGGGGGAGGCTACGAGCAGTACTTC
>few|TRBV14|TRBD1|TRBJ2-7
CASSQDAWGQREQYF
TGTGCCAGCAGCCAAGATGCGTGGGGACAGCGCGAGCAGTACTTC
>.|TRBV12-3/TRBV12-4|.|TRBJ2-5
CASSLLRGEETQYF
TGTGCCAGCAGTTTACTAAGGGGAGAAGAGACCCAGTACTTC
>.|TRBV9|TRBD1|TRBJ2-1
CASSVVGTGNNEQFF
TGTGCCAGCAGCGTAGTTGGGACAGGGAACAATGAGCAGTTCTTC
>.|TRBV6-5|.|TRBJ2-1
CASSYGGLVDEQFF
TGTGCCAGCAGTTACGGCGGGCTCGTGGATGAGCAGTTCTTC
>.|TRBV4-1|.|TRBJ2-1
CASSQGGDVLAPYNEQFF
TGCGCCAGCAGCCAGGGTGGGGATGTGCTAGCGCCCTACAATGAGCAGTTCTTC
>few|TRBV27|.|TRBJ1-4
CASSAGGFGEKLFF
TGTGCCAGCAGCGCCGGAGGATTTGGCGAAAAACTGTTTTTT
>few|TRBV4-3|.|TRBJ2-7
CASSLTTDYEQYF
TGCGCCAGCAGCCTCACGACAGACTACGAGCAGTACTTC
>few|TRBV6-2/TRBV6-3|TRBD2|TRBJ2-5
CASSYSIVAGNHLETQYF
TGTGCCAGCAGTTACTCGATTGTAGCGGGGAATCACTTGGAGACCCAGTACTTC
>once|TRBV7-9|.|TRBJ2-1
CASTDPIRESYEQFF
TGTGCCAGCACCGACCCTATACGGGAAAGTTATGAGCAGTTCTTC
>.|TRBV20-1|.|TRBJ1-1
CSASFWGTMNTEAFF
TGCAGTGCTAGTTTTTGGGGTACCATGAACACTGAAGCTTTCTTT
>few|TRBV6-1|.|TRBJ1-4
CASSDSLRDEKLFF
TGTGCCAGCAGTGATTCCCTAAGGGATGAAAAACTGTTTTTT
>few|TRBV3-1|TRBD1|TRBJ1-1
CASSPSDRENTEAFF
TGTGCCAGCAGCCCCTCGGACAGGGAGAACACTGAAGCTTTCTTT
>few|TRBV29-1|TRBD2|TRBJ2-3
CSVEQAGGSDTQYF
TGCAGCGTTGAACAAGCGGGAGGTTCAGATACGCAGTATTTT
>few|TRBV7-3|.|TRBJ2-3
CASSLSTTSTDTQYF
TGTGCCAGCAGCTTATCGACTACGAGCACAGATACGCAGTATTTT
>many|TRBV3-1|TRBD2|TRBJ2-5
CASSQRLAEETQYF
TGCGCCAGCAGCCAGAGACTAGCGGAAGAGACCCAGTACTTC
>.|TRBV7-7|.|TRBJ2-3
CASSPGETGDTDTQYF
TGTGCTAGCAGCCCAGGAGAGACTGGCGACACAGATACGCAGTACTTT
>.|TRBV19|.|TRBJ1-1
CASSIMEQGIMNTEAFF
TGTGCCAGTAGTATAATGGAGCAGGGGATTATGAACACTGAAGCTTTCTTT
>.|TRBV13|.|TRBJ2-4
CASSKSGFPDFLAKNIQYF
TGTGCCAGCAGCAAAAGCGGTTTCCCCGACTTTTTAGCCAAAAACATTCAGTACTTC
>.|TRBV12-3/TRBV12-4|.|TRBJ2-3
CASPKGQADTQYF
TGTGCCAGCCCCAAGGGCCAAGCGGATACGCAGTATTTT
>.|TRBV7-3|.|TRBJ2-3
CASSRNGGDTQYF
TGTGCCAGCAGCCGTAACGGGGGAGATACGCAGTATTTT
>few|TRBV2|.|TRBJ2-2
CASQNPTGPPTGELFF
TGTGCCAGCCAAAACCCCACAGGGCCACCCACCGGGGAGCTGTTTTTT
>once|TRBV7-2|TRBD1|TRBJ2-7
CASSSSRDRGSYEQYF
TGTGCCAGCAGCTCATCCCGGGACAGGGGGTCCTACGAGCAGTACTTC
>.|TRBV19|.|TRBJ1-2
CASRHRDYGYTF
TGTGCCAGTAGGCACAGGGACTATGGCTACACCTTC
>few|TRBV10-2|.|TRBJ2-6
CASSEPRDISNVLTF
TGCGCCAGCAGTGAGCCCCGGGACATATCAAACGTCCTGACTTTC
>.|TRBV20-1|.|TRBJ1-2
CSARRMDYGYTF
TGCAGTGCTAGAAGGATGGACTATGGCTACACCTTC
>.|TRBV7-9|.|TRBJ1-1
CASSLGLGDAEAFF
TGTGCCAGCAGCTTAGGTCTAGGGGACGCTGAAGCTTTCTTT
>few|TRBV6-4|.|TRBJ2-3
CASSEGAHTDTQYF
TGTGCCAGCAGTGAGGGGGCACACACAGATACGCAGTATTTT
>.|TRBV5-1|.|TRBJ1-1
CASMLDGGISTEAFF
TGCGCCAGCATGCTCGATGGGGGAATTAGCACTGAAGCTTTCTTT
>.|TRBV20-1|TRBD1|TRBJ1-2
CSARAEDRVYGYTF
TGCAGTGCTAGAGCCGAAGACAGGGTCTATGGCTACACCTTC
>few|TRBV7-3|.|TRBJ1-1
CASSLEISTEAFF
TGTGCCAGCAGCTTGGAGATTAGCACTGAAGCTTTCTTT
>few|TRBV2|.|TRBJ2-7
CASSGRALGPGSYEQYF
TGTGCCAGCAGTGGGCGAGCTTTGGGCCCTGGGTCCTACGAGCAGTACTTC
>.|TRBV7-2|.|TRBJ2-1
CASSLWGGGSSYNEQFF
TGTGCCAGCAGCTTATGGGGGGGCGGTTCCTCCTACAATGAGCAGTTCTTC
>.|TRBV29-1|TRBD2|TRBJ2-1
CSVEIAGAFNNEQFF
TGCAGCGTTGAGATAGCGGGGGCCTTCAACAATGAGCAGTTCTTC
>.|TRBV7-6|.|TRBJ2-3
CASSLVLWDTQYF
TGTGCCAGCAGCTTAGTGTTATGGGATACGCAGTATTTT
>many|TRBV14|.|TRBJ2-7
CASSSTFGQSTYEQYF
TGTGCCAGCAGCAGCACCTTCGGACAGTCGACCTACGAGCAGTACTTC
>few|TRBV7-2|.|TRBJ2-3
CAIRSSGTDTQYF
TGTGCCATCAGGAGTTCTGGCACAGATACGCAGTATTTT
>.|TRBV4-3|.|TRBJ2-3
CASSQDMFTSRTDTQYF
TGCGCCAGCAGCCAAGATATGTTTACTAGCCGGACAGATACGCAGTATTTT
>few|TRBV29-1|TRBD1|TRBJ2-7
CSVPGQGVYEQYF
TGCAGCGTCCCGGGACAGGGGGTCTACGAGCAGTACTTC
>.|TRBV7-9|.|TRBJ2-7
CASSLAGGGGTGKQYF
TGTGCCAGCAGCTTAGCCGGGGGCGGAGGTACGGGAAAGCAGTACTTC
>.|TRBV12-3/TRBV12-4|.|TRBJ1-1
CACTKWLNTEAFF
TGTGCCTGCACCAAGTGGTTGAACACTGAAGCTTTCTTT
>few|TRBV9|.|TRBJ1-2
CASSGEAGTRRNYGYTF
TGTGCCAGCAGCGGAGAGGCCGGGACAAGGAGGAACTATGGCTACACCTTC
>few|TRBV20-1|.|TRBJ2-2
CSANPANTGELFF
TGCAGTGCTAACCCCGCGAACACCGGGGAGCTGTTTTTT
>few|TRBV29-1|.|TRBJ1-2
CSVEAGLEGYTF
TGCAGCGTTGAAGCGGGGCTAGAGGGCTACACCTTC
>.|TRBV9|TRBD2|TRBJ2-7
CASSPGGRGDEQYF
TGTGCCAGCAGCCCGGGGGGGAGAGGGGACGAGCAGTACTTC
>few|TRBV4-3|.|TRBJ2-3
CASSQGGQGDTQYF
TGCGCCAGCAGCCAAGGAGGGCAGGGGGATACGCAGTATTTT
>.|TRBV5-1|.|TRBJ2-7
CASSLVPTREQYF
TGCGCCAGCAGCTTGGTCCCCACACGGGAGCAGTACTTC
>few|TRBV20-1|.|TRBJ2-5
CSARRPDGETQYF
TGTAGTGCTAGGAGGCCTGATGGGGAGACCCAGTACTTC
>few|TRBV27|.|TRBJ2-3
CASSPPDGVSTDTQYF
TGTGCCAGCAGTCCCCCGGACGGGGTGAGCACAGATACGCAGTATTTT